The entry that follows covers one TCR beta chain sequence. Germline V CDR1 and CDR2: SQVTM, ANQGSEA. V was trimmed by 2 bases and J by 7 bases, leaving 17 bases between them. The CDR3 totals 14 residues. In blood CD8+ and CD4+ T cells, TCR beta underwent sequencing. Multiple sclerosis controls were treatment-naive patients with stable or active relapsing-remitting disease. Bulk CD8+ and CD4+ cells came from magnetic negative isolation; CD8+ TEMRA by FACS. This record comes from a study of CD8 T cells in Susac syndrome. Reverse transcription of about 0.45 to 1 ug RNA used random hexamers. The CDR3 of TCR beta was amplified by immunoSEQ multiplex PCR across 54 Vbeta and 13 Jbeta. One entry per CDR3 protein results from TCRdb running MiXCR on the immunoSEQ multiplex PCR reads. The data contain approximately 140,000 distinct CDR3 sequences, 75% to 90% of them singletons.

The sample taken for sequencing was CD8+ T cells from PBMCs. The chain couples TRBV29-1 to TRBJ2-5; TRBD2 is a possible D gene (6 bases). The clonotype comes from a human donor with multiple sclerosis. The CDR3 DNA follows: TGCAGCGTTGAACAATTGGTCCTCGGGGGGACCCAGTACTTC. Its translation: CSVEQLVLGGTQYF. Based on the CDR3 plus reference TRBV29-1 and TRBJ2-5, the full variable domain is SAVISQKPSRDICQRGTSLTIQCQVDSQVTMMFWYRQQPGQSLTLIATANQGSEATYESGFVIDKFPISRPNLTFSTLTVSNMSPEDSSIYLCSVEQLVLGGTQYFGPGTRLLVL.